The source of this T cell receptor (beta chain) is a study of cytomegalovirus exposure and HLA in healthy donors (dated by TCRdb to about 2017). Broadly, across the study: In an earlier analysis of some 610 of the donors, about 270 Gb of sequence data and approximately 100 million unique TCR beta sequences from about 179 million T cells were reported. To decide whether each TCR beta V gene segment behaved as functional or pseudogenic, an earlier analysis of some 600 of the donors relied on high-throughput TCR beta sequencing. Every discovery cohort repertoire had been produced on one sequencing platform. Class I and class II HLA loci were covered by the typing at four-digit resolution. The study aimed to test whether cataloging public T cell receptors could reveal signatures of past pathogen exposure. In a later analysis, previously published TCR beta repertoires from 666 donors were re-analyzed and high-resolution HLA genotyping was added so that TCR occurrence patterns could be studied. Using immunosequencing, the study profiled T cell repertoires from 500 to 800 subjects and related those repertoires to cytomegalovirus serostatus. Among the roughly 400 genotyped donors, around 79% belonged to the genetic ancestry cluster associated with self-reported Caucasian donors. Rather than using new phenotypic data, the later analysis identified candidate immune exposures from TCR beta sequences and from how often those sequences occurred across donors. Because of strong linkage in the cohort, 4 to 6 DR-DQ haplotypes were treated as single units for association and clustering. The study combined high-throughput TCR immunosequencing, statistical association of individual TCRs with disease status, and machine learning to predict cytomegalovirus infection status. In a later genetic analysis, genome-wide SNP genotypes for about 55% of the 666 donors were used, and that subset was treated as a discovery cohort. Alongside the repertoire data, information on donor age, sex, ethnicity and CMV serostatus was compiled. An early release covering roughly 580 HLA-typed donors comprised approximately 300 gigabases of sequencing data and tens of millions of unique TCR sequences. Among around 400 genotyped donors of the cohort, an average of about 240,000 unique TCR beta nucleotide sequences were sequenced per donor, roughly 20% of them non-productive. Besides the first cohort of about 730 subjects, a separate validation cohort made up of some 110 different subjects was used. Typing coverage varied by locus: roughly 629-630 donors for A, B, C, DRB1 and DQB1; under 550 for DQA1; about 570 for DPA1; roughly 450 for DPB1. The study at large found these results: In an earlier analysis of around 600 of the donors, most TCR beta V segments were observed in productive rearrangements about 90% or about 30% of the time, broadly matching IMGT annotations. Sequencing depth was assumed to be roughly uniform across donors in the presence/absence analyses, though that assumption may not hold. Because HLA typing was unavailable for some donors at each locus, only the typed subset was used in association tests. Compared with the roughly 670-donor mean, donors in an Asian-associated ancestry cluster had fewer N-insertions in productive TCRs, according to a later genetic analysis. A total of 164 TCR beta chains were listed by the study as associated with cytomegalovirus. A later analysis found that TCR association rates varied across HLA loci, with DRB1 alleles showing the most associated TCRs and HLA-C alleles the fewest. CMV serostatus was the only immune exposure information available for the cohort. A cluster of highly shared sequence variants was judged likely to represent a technical artifact of the sequencing pipeline. At a false discovery rate of 0.05, a later analysis linked about 16,000 TCR beta sequences to specific HLA alleles. Correlated functional status among segregating V segments might reflect linkage disequilibrium, but an unknown experimental factor could not be ruled out. The classifier was reported to diagnose cytomegalovirus status with high specificity and sensitivity in both the original cohort and the validation cohort. In a later analysis, HLA-associated TCR beta chains showed more clonal expansion and lower generation probabilities than non-associated chains that were equally common. The earlier analysis of almost 600 of the donors excluded seventeen rarely observed V segments, including chromosome 9 orphons, because counts were too low. A further reported finding was that TCR beta sequences accurately predicted the HLA-A and HLA-B alleles for most subjects in the first cohort. In a later analysis, several top co-occurrence clusters were reported to appear linked to parvovirus B19, influenza, CMV and Epstein-Barr virus. In a later analysis, most CMV-associated TCR beta chains were found to appear HLA-restricted, with HLA associations seemingly driven largely by CMV exposure. The authors suggested that the approach could potentially be generalized to other disease states and immunological phenotypes. Because the 87-base-pair reads could not distinguish some IMGT-functional V segments, including TRBV6-2 and TRBV6-3, those segments were excluded. A few of the identified cytomegalovirus-associated TCR beta chains were confirmed in vitro to be specific for cytomegalovirus antigens. The cohort was sequenced for TCR beta chains only, and without alpha or paired-chain data the features that could be detected were limited. V-gene and J-gene trimming of TCR beta chains was associated with a missense DCLRE1C variant in a later genetic analysis, and the association was replicated in an independent cohort. When HLA alleles, especially DR and DQ, strongly co-occurred, attributing TCR associations to individual alleles was difficult. While some public TCRs were present in many individuals, most TCR sequences turned up only very rarely across donors.

CDR1 SGHDN and CDR2 FVKESK were looked up in the germline V gene. V is cut by 0 bases and J by 1 base, and the space between the germline ends is 9 bases. Measured from the cysteine to the phenylalanine, the CDR3 is 15 residues long. Solely the CDR3 DNA is kept, with 45 bases framed from the first base. The cohort comprised fewer than 750 healthy bone marrow donors. At the time of sampling, all cohort members were nominally healthy, though unrecorded immune exposures were likely present. The donor tested CMV seronegative and was one of the 352 seronegative cohort members. A peripheral blood sample was provided by each donor, and peripheral blood mononuclear cells were used for TCR beta sequencing. The Qiagen DNeasy Blood Extraction Kit was used to extract genomic DNA from the blood cell samples. Library generation was performed with the immunoSEQ multiplex PCR assay. For the multiplex PCR, a mixture combining 60 forward primers for TCR Vbeta segments and 13 reverse primers for TCR Jbeta segments was used. The CDR3 region of rearranged TCR beta genes was amplified from genomic DNA by a multiplex PCR assay. Amplified TCR beta libraries were sequenced as 87-base-pair reads on the Illumina HiSeq System. Under the source paper's analysis protocol: Across the roughly 600 repertoires, a later analysis counted around 80 million unique TCR beta chains, 9.5 million to 12 million of which were shared by at least two donors. Raw reads were error-corrected and collapsed into unique sequences with a nearest-neighbor algorithm that merged closely related sequences to remove PCR and sequencing errors. V, D and J gene segments were assigned by aligning CDR3 sequences to IMGT reference sequences. For a sequence to be retained, a match of at least six nucleotides to both a V gene segment and a J gene segment was required. A rearrangement was called productive if the CDR3 had no stop codons and remained in frame with V and J, and every other rearrangement was called non-productive. CDR3 was defined by IMGT convention, running from the second conserved V-encoded cysteine to the conserved J-encoded phenylalanine. In an earlier analysis of 500 to 650 of the donors, sequences lacking an unambiguous match to a single V gene segment were excluded. In an earlier analysis of several hundred of the donors, V segments were called functional above 56.7% productive rearrangements and were called segregating when the between-donor standard deviation exceeded 5%. A statistical classification framework was developed to diagnose cytomegalovirus status using the catalog of TCR beta chain sequences. A later analysis assigned V and J genes by comparing TCR nucleotide sequences with IMGT/GENE-DB human TR gene sequences. A later analysis assigned CDR3 sequences and most-parsimonious VDJ recombination scenarios with the TCRdist pipeline. In a later analysis, every TCR beta chain was defined by the combination of its CDR3 amino acid sequence and its V-gene family, and reads without a unique V-gene family were dropped. To address suspected cross-contamination and a sequencing artifact, a later analysis removed several hundred highly shared, low-generation-probability nucleotide sequences. In a later analysis, a clonal expansion index was calculated for each public chain from normalized within-repertoire ranks of inferred template counts. A later analysis computed generation probabilities with a VDJ recombination model fitted to out-of-frame rearrangements, and checked the results against IGoR. Hypergeometric tests were used in a later analysis to score TCR-TCR, TCR-HLA and TCR-CMV co-occurrence, with a repertoire-size bias correction applied to the TCR pairs. In a later analysis, false discovery rates were estimated by permuting HLA or CMV assignments 20 times. In a later analysis, co-occurring TCRs were grouped with DBSCAN, and TCRdist sequence similarity was added when clustering was performed within HLA-allele-positive subsets. Repertoires with fewer than 30,000 or more than 120,000 public chains, plus five repertoires with anomalous nucleotide sharing, were excluded from co-occurrence clustering. TCRdb limited this immuneACCESS table to in-frame rearrangements with V and J called. A share of clones is missing; checked studies link under half to unresolved V genes, and the rest is unexplained. V and J calls and clone size are as listed in that table; D and trimming were resolved from the DNA. A total of fewer than 200,000 clones appear in this sample, approximately 71% of them only once. 1.5% of the sample comes from the top ten.

About this clone: This receptor's antigen is unknown. Base qualities are not provided; no much larger clone lies one nucleotide away.

The chain is assembled from TRBV14 and TRBJ1-1, with the D gene call left open. The sequence came from a girl aged 5-17 years in good health and CMV-seronegative. Sequenced sample: PBMCs. The DNA sequence is as follows: TGTGCCAGCAGCCAAGATCTGGGAGGGAACACTGAAGCTTTCTTT. This sequence encodes CASSQDLGGNTEAFF.